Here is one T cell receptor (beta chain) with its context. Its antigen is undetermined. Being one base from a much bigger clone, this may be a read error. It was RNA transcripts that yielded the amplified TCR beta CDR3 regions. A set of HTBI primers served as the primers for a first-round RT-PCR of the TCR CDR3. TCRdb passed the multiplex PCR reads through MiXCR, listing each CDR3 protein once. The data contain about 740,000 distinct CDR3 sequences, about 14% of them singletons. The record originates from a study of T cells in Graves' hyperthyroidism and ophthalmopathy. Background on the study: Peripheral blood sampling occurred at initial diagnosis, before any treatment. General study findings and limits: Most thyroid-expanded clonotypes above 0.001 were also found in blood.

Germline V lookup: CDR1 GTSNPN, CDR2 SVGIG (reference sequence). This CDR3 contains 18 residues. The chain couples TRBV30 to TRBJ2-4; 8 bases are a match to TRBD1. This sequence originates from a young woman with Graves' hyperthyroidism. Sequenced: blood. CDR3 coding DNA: TGTGCCCGGAGTTACCCCCAGACAGGGGCGTATGGCAAAAACATTCAGTACTTC. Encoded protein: CARSYPQTGAYGKNIQYF.